These 27 T cell receptor beta chains share one sample of origin, sequenced in a study of cytomegalovirus exposure and HLA in healthy donors. PCR used 60 Vbeta primers and 13 Jbeta primers. Clones were read by immunoSEQ multiplex PCR, and TCRdb kept only the in-frame ones, dropping some. Of under 35,000 clones detected, 50% to 75% appear once; the ten largest clones hold 35% to 50%. Input material: PBMCs. These receptors all come from a male donor in good health and CMV-seropositive.

The chain is built from TRBV7-2 and TRBJ1-3; possible D gene TRBD1, 6 bases. This CDR3 has 15 residues. Trimming left V 5 bases short and J 0 bases short, with 11 bases between. The germline V gene encodes CDR1 SGHTA and CDR2 FQGNSA. The CDR3 region is CASSTRTVSGNTIYF. CDR3 nucleotides: TGTGCCAGCAGCACCCGGACAGTCTCTGGAAACACCATATATTTT.

V usage is TRBV13 and J usage is TRBJ2-3, with TRBD2 matching 9 bases. The CDR3 has 15 residues. The V gene's germline CDR1 is PRHDT and CDR2 FYEKMQ (reference sequence). The V and J ends lost 4 bases and 1 base, in that order; junction bases with no gene match: 3. As DNA, the CDR3 is TGTGCCAGCAGCTCGAAGCGGGGGGGCACAGATACGCAGTATTTT. It codes for CASSSKRGGTDTQYF.

In this sample, this clone turned up once. This chain joins TRBV30 and TRBJ1-4, with unresolved D. The CDR3 loop spans 12 amino acids. Germline assignment: CDR1 GTSNPN and CDR2 SVGIG (reference sequence). V was trimmed by 6 bases and J by 8 bases, leaving 13 bases between them. In DNA, the CDR3 is TGTGCCTGTCAATTCGTAGCCGAAAAACTGTTTTTT. It specifies CACQFVAEKLFF.

The chain carries TRBV6-5 and TRBJ1-1; 8 positions match TRBD1. Germline trimming cut 2 bases from V and 0 bases from J; bases unmatched to any gene: 2. Germline V gene lookup returns CDR1 MNHEY and CDR2 SVGAGI. The CDR3 length is 15 residues. CDR3 protein: CASSYDRGLNTEAFF. The CDR3 DNA sequence: TGTGCCAGCAGTTACGACAGGGGATTGAACACTGAAGCTTTCTTT.

V gene TRBV6-4 combines with J gene TRBJ2-1; 7 bases match TRBD2. CDR1 and CDR2 (germline): MRHNA, SNTAGT. The CDR3 length is 15 residues. Unmatched junction bases numbered 8, after V lost 0 bases and J lost 9 bases. The CDR3 protein is CASSDSGRESGEQFF. The DNA for the CDR3 is TGTGCCAGCAGTGACTCGGGGCGGGAGAGTGGTGAGCAGTTCTTC.

The genes are TRBV7-6 and TRBJ2-5, with D possibly TRBD2 on 6 matching bases. The CDR3 length is 14 residues. Germline V gives CDR1 SGHVS, CDR2 FNYEAQ. V dropped 1 base and J dropped 5 bases, with 11 bases sitting between them. CDR3 region: CASSLGTGGETQYF. CDR3 bases: TGTGCCAGCAGCTTAGGAACAGGAGGGGAGACCCAGTACTTC. The whole variable domain, remainder taken from reference TRBV7-6 and TRBJ2-5, is GAGVSQSPRYKVTKRGQDVALRCDPISGHVSLYWYRQALGQGPEFLTYFNYEAQQDKSGLPNDRFSAERPEGSISTLTIQRTEQRDSAMYRCASSLGTGGETQYFGPGTRLLVL.

A few counts support this clone. The CDR3 is CASSRDPGGADEQFF. CDR3 coding DNA: TGTGCCAGCAGCCGAGACCCGGGGGGGGCCGATGAGCAGTTCTTC. J is TRBJ2-1 and V is TRBV14; TRBD2 agrees at 8 bases. Germline CDR1 is SGHDN and CDR2 is FVKESK. After removal of 4 bases from V and 8 bases from J, the junction contained 10 bases not matched to a gene. The CDR3 contains 15 residues.

This clone has just a few counts. This chain uses TRBV5-1 with TRBJ1-1; the D gene is possibly TRBD1 (5 bases). This CDR3 contains 14 residues. Germline CDR1 is SGHRS and CDR2 is YFSETQ. The V end lost 3 bases, the J end lost 1 base, and 10 bases lay between the germline ends. The chain's CDR3 is CASSSGGPNTEAFF. CDR3 DNA sequence: TGCGCCAGCAGCTCCGGGGGACCGAACACTGAAGCTTTCTTT.

The rearrangement uses TRBV6-6 and TRBJ2-7; D call uncertain. Germline loops: CDR1 MNHNY, CDR2 SVGAGI (reference sequence). The CDR3 has 14 amino acids. Trimming stripped 2 bases from V and 5 bases from J, with 13 bases between. The CDR3 sequence is CASSYPGSSDEQYF. The CDR3 DNA follows: TGTGCCAGCAGTTACCCGGGTTCTTCGGACGAGCAGTACTTC.

The rearrangement uses TRBV18 and TRBJ1-1; 8 bases map to TRBD1. The V gene's germline CDR1 is KGHSH and CDR2 LQKENI. V lost 6 bases, J lost 5 bases, and 5 bases stayed unmatched. The CDR3 consists of 13 residues. The CDR3 is CASSSTGGTEAFF. CDR3 in DNA: TGTGCCAGCTCGTCAACAGGGGGAACTGAAGCTTTCTTT.

The chain joins TRBV6-5 to TRBJ2-7; D not resolved. The ends were cut back, 4 bases at V and 3 bases at J, with 7 bases in the middle. Per germline, CDR1 MNHEY and CDR2 SVGAGI. CDR3 length: 12 amino acids. Here the CDR3 reads CASSFDNYEQYF. CDR3 nucleotides: TGTGCCAGCAGTTTCGACAACTACGAGCAGTACTTC.

The chain carries TRBV4-1 and TRBJ2-3, with 12 bases identical to TRBD2. The CDR3 is made up of 18 amino acids. Losses at the gene ends were 0 bases for V and 5 bases for J; bases not matched to a gene: 9. CDR1 and CDR2 from the germline V gene are MGHRA and YSYEKL. This chain's CDR3 is CASSQEPSGGASGDTQYF. Written as DNA, the CDR3 is TGCGCCAGCAGCCAAGAACCTAGCGGGGGGGCGAGTGGAGATACGCAGTATTTT.

This clone was detected only once. The genes are TRBV9 and TRBJ1-2, with 10 bases lining up with TRBD1. Germline V gene data show CDR1 as SGDLS and CDR2 as YYNGEE. This CDR3 is built from 14 residues. The ends lost 3 bases at V and 8 bases at J; junction bases unmatched: 7. CDR3 coding DNA: TGTGCCAGCAGCGAGGCCGGGACAGGGGCGGGCTACACCTTC. This encodes CASSEAGTGAGYTF.

This clone was detected once. V usage is TRBV6-5 and J usage is TRBJ1-2, with 12 nucleotides matching TRBD1. The junction had 2 bases not matched to a gene; V was cut back by 4 bases and J by 5 bases. The CDR3 has 14 residues. CDR1 and CDR2 from the germline V gene are MNHEY and SVGAGI. CDR3 region: CASSWGQGAYGYTF. CDR3 bases: TGTGCCAGCAGTTGGGGACAGGGGGCTTATGGCTACACCTTC.

The table lists this clone with a few counts. The rearrangement links TRBV7-4 to TRBJ2-7, with D possibly matching TRBD2 (6 bases). CDR1 is SGHVT, CDR2 SQSDAQ, per germline. Trimming removed 3 bases at V and 6 bases at J, with 15 bases between. The CDR3 has 14 residues. CDR3 coding DNA: TGTGCCAGCAGCTTCCGGGACTGGTCCCCCGAGCAGTACTTC. Protein: CASSFRDWSPEQYF.

The CDR3 here is CASSGEVGFEKLFF. The CDR3, as DNA: TGTGCCAGCAGCGGAGAGGTCGGGTTTGAAAAACTGTTTTTT. The chain links TRBV9 to TRBJ1-4; no firm D call. CDR1 and CDR2 (germline): SGDLS, YYNGEE. The ends were cut back, 3 bases at V and 7 bases at J, with 13 bases in the middle. This CDR3 comprises 14 residues.

The genes are TRBV6-1 and TRBJ2-1, with 7 bases lining up with TRBD2. The CDR3 has 16 amino acids. The junction had 5 bases not matched to a gene; V was cut back by 2 bases and J by 1 base. From germline, CDR1 is MNHNS and CDR2 SASEGT. The CDR3 spells CASSEWGGSSYNEQFF. The CDR3 DNA sequence: TGTGCCAGCAGTGAATGGGGGGGGAGTTCCTACAATGAGCAGTTCTTC.

This clone was observed at least ten times. The chain recombines TRBV19 with TRBJ1-5; TRBD1 agrees at 9 bases. CDR1 LNHDA and CDR2 SQIVND come from the germline V gene (reference sequence). CDR3 length: 14 residues. V lost 5 bases, J lost 9 bases, and 8 bases stayed unmatched. CDR3 sequence (DNA): TGTGCCAGTAGTCTCCGAGGACAGGGGCCGCCCCAGCATTTT. Protein sequence: CASSLRGQGPPQHF. Variable domain in full (rest from reference TRBV19 and TRBJ1-5): DGGITQSPKYLFRKEGQNVTLSCEQNLNHDAMYWYRQDPGQGLRLIYYSQIVNDFQKGDIAEGYSVSREKKESFPLTVTSAQKNPTAFYLCASSLRGQGPPQHFGDGTRLSIL.

The chain employs TRBV9 and TRBJ1-1; D is ambiguous. Germline-derived CDR1 and CDR2 are SGDLS and YYNGEE. This CDR3 is built from 14 residues. Trimming took 0 bases from V and 4 from J, leaving 10 bases between them. The CDR3 region is CASSVAGLGTEAFF. In DNA, the CDR3 is TGTGCCAGCAGCGTAGCAGGATTGGGCACTGAAGCTTTCTTT.

DNA for the CDR3: TGTGTCAGAAGCTTAGCGAAGGACAGGGGCTACGAGCAGTACTTC. Translated, it gives CVRSLAKDRGYEQYF. The gene calls are TRBV7-5 and TRBJ2-7; TRBD1, the table's D call, lacks a check against the DNA. TRBV7-5 is reported as a pseudogene. The CDR3 is made up of 15 amino acids.

The rearrangement uses TRBV11-2 and TRBJ1-2, with D possibly being TRBD1 (6 bases). V gave up 5 bases and J gave up 2 bases, with 9 bases separating them. The CDR3 is 13 residues long. Germline CDR1 SGHAT, CDR2 FQNNGV. This chain's CDR3 is CASSPTGNYGYTF. The CDR3 region has the DNA TGTGCCAGCAGCCCAACAGGGAACTATGGCTACACCTTC.

Written as DNA, the CDR3 is TGTGCCAGCAGCTGGAGGAACAGCCTACACAATGAGCAGTTCTTC. Translation gives CASSWRNSLHNEQFF. The V and J genes are TRBV5-6 and TRBJ2-1, with D maybe TRBD2 (5 bases). Per the germline V gene, CDR1 is SGHDT and CDR2 is YYEEEE. V was trimmed by 3 bases and J by 5 bases, leaving 15 bases between them. This CDR3 is built from 15 residues.

This clone was seen a few times. In DNA, the CDR3 is TGCGCCAGCAGCCCTGCGAAGGAGACCAAGCAGTACTTC. It translates to CASSPAKETKQYF. The chain links TRBV4-1 to TRBJ2-7; D is ambiguous. The germline V gene has CDR1 MGHRA and CDR2 YSYEKL. The V end was cut by 4 bases, the J end by 8 bases, with 15 bases between. This CDR3 has 13 residues.

This clone came up a few times. V and J are TRBV6-4 and TRBJ2-3; 12 bases match TRBD2. This CDR3 spans 16 amino acids. V lost 4 bases, J lost 1 base, and 3 bases stayed unmatched. Germline V gene sequence: CDR1 MRHNA, CDR2 SNTAGT. CDR3 in amino acids: CASSGLAGEGTDTQYF. CDR3 nucleotides: TGTGCCAGCAGTGGACTAGCGGGAGAAGGCACAGATACGCAGTATTTT.

The rearrangement links TRBV5-1 to TRBJ2-7, with 7 bases aligning to TRBD1. After removal of 6 bases from V and 2 bases from J, the junction contained 8 bases not matched to a gene. The CDR3 is made up of 14 amino acids. Germline values: CDR1 SGHRS, CDR2 YFSETQ. The CDR3 spells CASTGDSFPYEQYF. CDR3 in DNA: TGCGCCAGCACTGGGGACAGCTTTCCCTACGAGCAGTACTTC.

The V and J genes are TRBV5-6 and TRBJ1-2; a possible D gene is TRBD1 (6 bases). Between the trimmed V and J ends, which lost 4 bases and 2 bases, there was a span of 12 bases. The CDR3 sequence is 14 residues long. Germline assignment: CDR1 SGHDT and CDR2 YYEEEE. The CDR3 DNA follows: TGTGCCAGCAGCACAACAGGGACCAACTATGGCTACACCTTC. Its protein product is CASSTTGTNYGYTF.

The CDR3 loop is CASSFRGSGRTQYF. The DNA of the CDR3 is TGTGCCAGCAGTTTTCGTGGGAGCGGTCGAACGCAGTATTTT. V and J are TRBV27 and TRBJ2-3, with a possible D match to TRBD2 (5 bases). This CDR3 region has 14 residues. V was shortened by 3 bases and J by 9 bases, with 16 bases between the two germline ends. Germline CDR1 reads MNHEY; CDR2 reads SMNVEV (reference sequence).